This entry describes one T cell receptor (beta chain). Germline CDR1 and CDR2: KGHSH and LQKENI. The CDR3 is made up of 18 amino acids. After removal of 3 bases from V and 4 bases from J, the junction contained 13 bases not matched to a gene. Some clones are missing from TCRdb's copy, which holds only in-frame ones; the method was immunoSEQ multiplex PCR. This sample yields under 250,000 clones, of which about 79% are seen a single time; approximately 10% belongs to the top ten. This sample stems from a study of blood T cell repertoires in COVID-19. The material sequenced was peripheral blood. The sequence derives from a man in his fifties or sixties with active or convalescent COVID-19. The J gene is TRBJ2-1, the V gene TRBV18; 9 positions agree with TRBD2. The CDR3 spells CASSPFLTSGGGYNEQFF. CDR3 in DNA: TGTGCCAGCTCACCTTTCTTGACTAGCGGAGGGGGGTACAATGAGCAGTTCTTC.